The entry below gives a single TCR beta chain sequence along with its context. The sample comes from a study of CD8+ T cells in alopecia areata. Extraction of RNA preceded its reverse transcription into cDNA, which served as the sequencing template. Assay: immunoSEQ multiplex PCR; the TCRdb copy retains only in-frame clones and omits some. The sample gives 14,000 or so clones, approximately 53% of which show up once; around 4.2% is in the top ten. For about 5 of the biomarker-study patients, the CD4+ cells were further sorted so as to obtain CD25+CD127- cells. Germline CDR1 and CDR2: MNHEY and SMNVEV (reference sequence). Trimming at V came to 2 bases and at J to 0 bases, leaving 12 bases not matched to a gene. The CDR3 is 18 residues long.

Sequencing input: CD4+ Tregs sorted from blood. The clonotype originates from a human donor with alopecia areata. The chain employs TRBV27 and TRBJ2-7; 8 positions match TRBD1. The CDR3 sequence is CASSLARARDRSSYEQYF. The CDR3 nucleotides are TGTGCCAGCAGTTTAGCTAGAGCCCGGGACAGGAGCTCCTACGAGCAGTACTTC.